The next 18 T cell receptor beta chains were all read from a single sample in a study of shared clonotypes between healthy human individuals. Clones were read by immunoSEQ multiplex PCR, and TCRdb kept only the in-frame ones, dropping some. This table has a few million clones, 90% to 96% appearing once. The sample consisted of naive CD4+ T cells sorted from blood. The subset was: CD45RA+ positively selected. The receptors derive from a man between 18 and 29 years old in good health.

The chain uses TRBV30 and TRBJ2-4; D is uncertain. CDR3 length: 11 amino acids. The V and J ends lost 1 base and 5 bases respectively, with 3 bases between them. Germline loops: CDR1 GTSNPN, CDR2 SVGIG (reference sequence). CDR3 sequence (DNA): TGTGCCTGGAGTGGGCAAAACATTCAGTACTTC. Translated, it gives CAWSGQNIQYF.

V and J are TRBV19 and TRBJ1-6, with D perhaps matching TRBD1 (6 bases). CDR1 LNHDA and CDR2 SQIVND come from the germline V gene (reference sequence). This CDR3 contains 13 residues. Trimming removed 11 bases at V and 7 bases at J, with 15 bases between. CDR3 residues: CASLDRRNSPLHF. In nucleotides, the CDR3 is TGTGCCTCCCTCGACAGGAGAAATTCACCCCTCCACTTT. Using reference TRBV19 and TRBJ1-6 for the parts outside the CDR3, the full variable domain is DGGITQSPKYLFRKEGQNVTLSCEQNLNHDAMYWYRQDPGQGLRLIYYSQIVNDFQKGDIAEGYSVSREKKESFPLTVTSAQKNPTAFYLCASLDRRNSPLHFGNGTRLTVT.

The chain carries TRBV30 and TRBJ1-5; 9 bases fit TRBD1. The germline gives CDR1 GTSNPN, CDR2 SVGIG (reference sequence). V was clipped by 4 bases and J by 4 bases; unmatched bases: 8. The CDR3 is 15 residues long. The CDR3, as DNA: TGTGCCTGGACAACGGGGGACAGGGAGAATCAGCCCCAGCATTTT. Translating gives CAWTTGDRENQPQHF.

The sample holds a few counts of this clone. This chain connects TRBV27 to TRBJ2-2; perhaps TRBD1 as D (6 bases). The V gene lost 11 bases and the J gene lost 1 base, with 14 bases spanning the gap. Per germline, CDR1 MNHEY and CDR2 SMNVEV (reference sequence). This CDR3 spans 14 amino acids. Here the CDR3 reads CACAKGQNTGELFF. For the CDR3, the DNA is TGTGCCTGCGCCAAGGGACAGAACACCGGGGAGCTGTTTTTT.

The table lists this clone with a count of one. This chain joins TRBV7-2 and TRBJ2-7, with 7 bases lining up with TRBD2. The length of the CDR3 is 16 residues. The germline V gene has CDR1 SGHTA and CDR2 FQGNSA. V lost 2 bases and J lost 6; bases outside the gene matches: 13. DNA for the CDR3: TGTGCCAGCAGCTTACGCCCTAGCGGACCCCGGGGCGAGCAGTACTTC. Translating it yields CASSLRPSGPRGEQYF.

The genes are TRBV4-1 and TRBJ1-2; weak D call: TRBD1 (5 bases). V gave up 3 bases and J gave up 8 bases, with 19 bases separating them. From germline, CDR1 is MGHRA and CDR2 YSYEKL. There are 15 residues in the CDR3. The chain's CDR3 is CASSHPVGQVRGYTF. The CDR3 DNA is TGCGCCAGCAGCCACCCTGTGGGGCAGGTGCGGGGCTACACCTTC.

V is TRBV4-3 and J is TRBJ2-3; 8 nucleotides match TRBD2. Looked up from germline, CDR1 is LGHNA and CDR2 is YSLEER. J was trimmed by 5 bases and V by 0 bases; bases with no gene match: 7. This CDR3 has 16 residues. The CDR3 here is CASSQEAGRARDTQYF. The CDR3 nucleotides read TGCGCCAGCAGCCAAGAGGCCGGGAGGGCCAGAGATACGCAGTATTTT.

CDR3 in amino acids: CASSLFRVIQETQYF. CDR3 nucleotide sequence: TGTGCCAGCAGTCTTTTCCGAGTTATCCAAGAGACCCAGTACTTC. The rearrangement links TRBV5-4 to TRBJ2-5; D not resolved. Germline-derived CDR1 and CDR2 are SGHNT and YYREEE (reference sequence). Between the trimmed V and J ends, which lost 5 bases and 1 base, there was a span of 15 bases. The length of the CDR3 is 15 residues.

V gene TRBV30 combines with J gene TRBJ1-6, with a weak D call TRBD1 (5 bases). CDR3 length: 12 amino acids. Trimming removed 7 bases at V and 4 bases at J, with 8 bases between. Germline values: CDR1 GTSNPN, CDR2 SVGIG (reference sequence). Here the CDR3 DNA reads TGTGCCTTTGGGACGTATAATTCACCCCTCCACTTT. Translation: CAFGTYNSPLHF.

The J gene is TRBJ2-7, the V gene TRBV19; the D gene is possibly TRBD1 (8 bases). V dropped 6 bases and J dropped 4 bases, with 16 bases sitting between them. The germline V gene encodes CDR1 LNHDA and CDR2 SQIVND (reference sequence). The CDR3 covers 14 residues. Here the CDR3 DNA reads TGTGCCAGTAGACCTACAGGGGGGGCGTACGAGCAGTACTTC. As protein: CASRPTGGAYEQYF. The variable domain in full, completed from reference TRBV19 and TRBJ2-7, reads DGGITQSPKYLFRKEGQNVTLSCEQNLNHDAMYWYRQDPGQGLRLIYYSQIVNDFQKGDIAEGYSVSREKKESFPLTVTSAQKNPTAFYLCASRPTGGAYEQYFGPGTRLTVT.

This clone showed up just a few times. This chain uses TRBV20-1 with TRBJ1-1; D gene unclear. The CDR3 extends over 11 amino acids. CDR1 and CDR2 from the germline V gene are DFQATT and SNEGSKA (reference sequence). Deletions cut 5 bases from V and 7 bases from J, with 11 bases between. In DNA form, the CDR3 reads TGCAGTGCTCCCCCCGCTCTTGAAGCTTTCTTT. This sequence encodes CSAPPALEAFF.

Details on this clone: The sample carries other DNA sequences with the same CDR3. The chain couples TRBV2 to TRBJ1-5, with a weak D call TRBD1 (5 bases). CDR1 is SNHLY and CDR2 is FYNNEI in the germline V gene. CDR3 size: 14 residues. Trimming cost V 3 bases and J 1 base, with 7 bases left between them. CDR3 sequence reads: CASSEGLSNQPQHF. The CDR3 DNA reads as TGTGCCAGCAGTGAGGGACTGAGCAATCAGCCCCAGCATTTT.

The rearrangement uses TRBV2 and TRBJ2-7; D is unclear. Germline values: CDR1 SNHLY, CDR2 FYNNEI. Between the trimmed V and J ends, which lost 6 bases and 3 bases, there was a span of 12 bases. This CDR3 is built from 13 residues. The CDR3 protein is CASSASLRYEQYF. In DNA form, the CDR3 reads TGTGCCAGCAGCGCCTCCCTTCGCTACGAGCAGTACTTC.

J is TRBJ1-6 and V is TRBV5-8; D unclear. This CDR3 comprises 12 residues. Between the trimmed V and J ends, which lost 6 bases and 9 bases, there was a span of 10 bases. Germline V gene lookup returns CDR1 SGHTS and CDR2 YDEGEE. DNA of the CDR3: TGTGCCAGCAACCTCCCCCCTTCACCCCTCCACTTT. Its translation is CASNLPPSPLHF.

For the CDR3, the DNA is TGCGCCAGCAGCCAAACCTGGGACCCCTCTATCTATGGCTACACCTTC. Protein sequence: CASSQTWDPSIYGYTF. The chain has TRBV4-1 and TRBJ1-2; possibly TRBD1 for D (5 bases). Germline V gives CDR1 MGHRA, CDR2 YSYEKL. The germline V and J ends were trimmed by 2 bases and 4 bases, with 17 bases remaining between them. The CDR3 length is 16 residues.

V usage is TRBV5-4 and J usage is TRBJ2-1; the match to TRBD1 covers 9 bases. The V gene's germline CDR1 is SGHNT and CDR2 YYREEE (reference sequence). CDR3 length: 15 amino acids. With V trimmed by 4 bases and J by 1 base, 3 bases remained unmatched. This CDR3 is CASSGGQGSYNEQFF. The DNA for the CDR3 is TGTGCCAGCAGCGGGGGACAGGGTTCCTACAATGAGCAGTTCTTC.

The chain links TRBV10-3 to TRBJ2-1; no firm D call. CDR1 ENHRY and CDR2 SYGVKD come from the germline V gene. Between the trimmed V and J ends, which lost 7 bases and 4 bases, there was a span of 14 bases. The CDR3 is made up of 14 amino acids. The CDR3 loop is CAIKSQGEYNEQFF. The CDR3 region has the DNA TGTGCCATCAAAAGTCAAGGAGAATACAATGAGCAGTTCTTC.

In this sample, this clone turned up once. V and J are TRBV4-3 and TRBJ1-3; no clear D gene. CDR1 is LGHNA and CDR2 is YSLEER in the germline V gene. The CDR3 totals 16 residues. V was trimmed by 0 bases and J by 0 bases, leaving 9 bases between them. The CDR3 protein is CASSQDRARSGNTIYF. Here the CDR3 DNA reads TGCGCCAGCAGCCAAGACCGGGCCCGCTCTGGAAACACCATATATTTT.